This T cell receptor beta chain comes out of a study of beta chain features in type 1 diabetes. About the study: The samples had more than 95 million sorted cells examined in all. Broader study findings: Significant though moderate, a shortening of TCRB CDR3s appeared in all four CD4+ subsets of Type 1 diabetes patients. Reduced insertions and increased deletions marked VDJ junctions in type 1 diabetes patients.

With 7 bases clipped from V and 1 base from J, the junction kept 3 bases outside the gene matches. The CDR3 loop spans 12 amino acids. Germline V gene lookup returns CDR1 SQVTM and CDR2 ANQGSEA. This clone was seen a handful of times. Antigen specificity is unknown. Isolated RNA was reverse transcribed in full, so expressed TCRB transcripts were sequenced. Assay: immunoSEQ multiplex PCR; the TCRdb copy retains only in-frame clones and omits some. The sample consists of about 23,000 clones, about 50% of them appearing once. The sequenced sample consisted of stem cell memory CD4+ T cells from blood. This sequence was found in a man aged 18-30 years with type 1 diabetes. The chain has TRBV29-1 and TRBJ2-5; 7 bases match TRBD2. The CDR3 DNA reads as TGCAGCGGAGGGACTACCCAAGAGACCCAGTACTTC. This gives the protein CSGGTTQETQYF.